Listed here is a single T cell receptor beta chain. Its antigen is not known. Gene names are the mouse ones. The DNA ends 1 residue before the CDR3 does, and the rest of the CDR3 is filled in from the germline J gene. This sample's time point: mouse harvest day 14 after allogeneic transplant. Mouse grafts combined 10^7 T-cell-depleted bone marrow cells with 10^6 splenic CD5+ T cells. Tissues came from B6→BALB/c major-mismatch GVHD mice at day 7 or 14. Assay: immunoSEQ multiplex PCR; the TCRdb copy retains only in-frame clones and omits some. The sample consists of 7,500 to 8,500 clones, 37% of them appearing once. The ends were cut back, 6 bases at V and 0 bases at J, with 11 bases in the middle. Germline CDR1 and CDR2: GFQATS and STVNSAI. This CDR3 is 14 amino acids long. The data derive from a study of tissue T cells after allogeneic stem cell transplantation. The study's findings and limits: Some tissue clones might be persisting host cells; their alloreactivity or antigen specificity was not determined. The patient cohort was small and clinically heterogeneous, with limited sampling depth. Within patients, tissue anatomy strongly shaped TCR repertoire composition.

This clonotype was sampled from a female BALB/c mouse given C57BL/6 T cells with graft-versus-host disease after an allogeneic hematopoietic cell transplant. The specimen sequenced was skin. This sequence joins TRBV20 and TRBJ2-2; D uncertain. CDR3 sequence reads: CGALTRANTGQLYF. The DNA read from the CDR3 is TGTGGTGCCCTGACACGGGCAAACACCGGGCAGCTCTAC.